One sample yielded the 29 T cell receptor beta chains listed below, sequenced in a study of Graves' ophthalmopathy and Graves' hyperthyroidism. RNA served as the template for amplifying TCR beta CDR3 regions. The authors performed first-round RT-PCR with HTBI primers and then a second-round multiplex PCR. MiXCR was run by TCRdb on the multiplex PCR reads, yielding one entry per CDR3 protein. The sample lists about 230,000 distinct CDR3 sequences, less than 55% seen once, with about half in the top ten. Material for sequencing was peripheral blood. The receptors were gathered from an adult man with Graves' ophthalmopathy.

This clonotype was picked up a small number of times. This chain joins TRBV20-1 and TRBJ1-5; 8 bases are a match to TRBD1. The V segment lost 6 bases and the J segment 1 base; nucleotides outside the gene matches: 5. Germline V gives CDR1 DFQATT, CDR2 SNEGSKA (reference sequence). There are 14 residues in the CDR3. DNA of the CDR3: TGCAGTGCACACGGACAGGGCAGCAATCAGCCCCAGCATTTT. Its protein is CSAHGQGSNQPQHF.

This clonotype was seen a few times. The rearrangement links TRBV7-2 to TRBJ2-7; 10 nucleotides line up with TRBD1. This CDR3 spans 13 amino acids. The germline V gene has CDR1 SGHTA and CDR2 FQGNSA. J was trimmed by 5 bases and V by 5 bases; bases with no gene match: 3. In DNA, the CDR3 is TGTGCCAGCAGCCAGGACAGGGGGAACGAGCAGTACTTC. Amino acid sequence: CASSQDRGNEQYF.

There are many counts of this clonotype. The chain joins TRBV7-9 to TRBJ2-5, with a weak D call TRBD1 (5 bases). Trimming stripped 5 bases from V and 1 base from J, with 14 bases between. Germline-derived CDR1 and CDR2 are SEHNR and FQNEAQ (reference sequence). The CDR3 is 15 amino acids. The DNA for the CDR3 is TGTGCCAGCAGCAGAGCATTGACAGTCCAAGAGACCCAGTACTTC. As protein: CASSRALTVQETQYF.

This clonotype was detected a few times. The rearrangement uses TRBV6-5 and TRBJ1-1, with TRBD1 matching 11 bases. Germline CDR1 is MNHEY and CDR2 is SVGAGI. With V trimmed by 6 bases and J by 13 bases, 10 bases remained unmatched. The CDR3 length is 13 residues. CDR3 loop: CASRRTGGPGDFF. Here the CDR3 DNA reads TGTGCCAGCAGACGGACAGGGGGCCCCGGGGATTTCTTT.

The V gene is TRBV19, the J gene TRBJ1-1; no clear D. Germline CDR1 is LNHDA and CDR2 is SQIVND (reference sequence). V lost 7 bases and J lost 1, with 19 bases in between. This CDR3 spans 16 amino acids. The CDR3 spells CASTPDRGFGNTEAFF. CDR3 nucleotides: TGTGCCAGTACCCCAGACCGCGGATTTGGGAACACTGAAGCTTTCTTT.

V and J are TRBV12-3 or TRBV12-4 and TRBJ2-6; D is undetermined. The CDR3 totals 15 residues. The ends were cut back, 7 bases at V and 2 bases at J, with 12 bases in the middle. This CDR3 reads CASTEGIPGANVLTF. In DNA, the CDR3 is TGTGCCAGCACCGAAGGGATCCCTGGGGCCAACGTCCTGACTTTC.

This clonotype appeared a few times. The J gene is TRBJ1-1, the V gene TRBV7-3, with 7 bases fitting TRBD1. V dropped 5 bases and J dropped 6; count of bases not matched to a gene: 9. The CDR3 totals 14 residues. Germline loops: CDR1 SGHTA, CDR2 FQGTGA. The CDR3 DNA reads as TGTGCCAGCAGCCCTGGGACAGTCAGCCCTGAAGCTTTCTTT. Its protein product is CASSPGTVSPEAFF.

This clonotype came up a few times. The rearrangement links TRBV7-2 to TRBJ1-5; possibly TRBD1 for D (5 bases). This CDR3 comprises 13 residues. Germline lookup yields CDR1 SGHTA and CDR2 FQGNSA. Trimming removed 4 bases from V and 6 bases from J, with 10 bases in between. The CDR3 nucleotides are TGTGCCAGCAGCTCTCAGGGTATTCAGCCCCAGCATTTT. Translating it yields CASSSQGIQPQHF.

J is TRBJ2-7 and V is TRBV12-3 or TRBV12-4, with TRBD1 matching 8 bases. This CDR3 spans 14 amino acids. V dropped 4 bases and J dropped 4; count of bases not matched to a gene: 6. CDR3 coding DNA: TGTGCCAGCAGTTACTTCGGACAGGGATACGAGCAGTACTTC. The encoded protein is CASSYFGQGYEQYF.

V is TRBV5-8 and J is TRBJ1-2; no clear D. CDR1 SGHTS and CDR2 YDEGEE come from the germline V gene. The CDR3 has 15 amino acids. Trimming pared 1 base from V and 0 bases from J, leaving 10 bases between. The CDR3, as DNA: TGTGCCAGCAGCTTGTATGCGTTCCCTAACTATGGCTACACCTTC. It is translated as CASSLYAFPNYGYTF.

This clonotype has ten or more counts. The chain uses TRBV10-3 and TRBJ1-6; D remains ambiguous. The CDR3 sequence is 12 residues long. CDR1 and CDR2 (germline): ENHRY, SYGVKD. With 6 bases removed from V and 7 bases from J, the gap between germline ends came to 7 bases. The CDR3 spells CAIRTGNSPLHF. CDR3 nucleotide sequence: TGTGCCATCAGAACGGGGAATTCACCCCTCCACTTT.

The V and J genes are TRBV2 and TRBJ2-1, with 9 bases fitting TRBD1. The CDR3 has 12 amino acids. The J segment lost 8 bases and the V segment lost 10 bases, leaving 6 bases of the junction unmatched. Looked up from germline, CDR1 is SNHLY and CDR2 is FYNNEI. CDR3 loop: CATTGGGDEQFF. The CDR3 region has the DNA TGTGCCACGACAGGGGGGGGAGATGAGCAGTTCTTC.

The chain links TRBV29-1 to TRBJ1-2, with D possibly TRBD1 on 5 matching bases. Per the germline V gene, CDR1 is SQVTM and CDR2 is ANQGSEA. Trimming took 7 bases from V and 4 from J, leaving 10 bases between them. There are 11 residues in the CDR3. The CDR3, as DNA: TGCAGCGCCGGGACCGCCTATGGCTACACCTTC. It translates to CSAGTAYGYTF.

The chain recombines TRBV2 with TRBJ1-1; perhaps TRBD1 as D (5 bases). The CDR3 loop spans 15 amino acids. Looked up from germline, CDR1 is SNHLY and CDR2 is FYNNEI. V gave up 6 bases and J gave up 0 bases, with 14 bases separating them. The CDR3 is CASSRWQGLNTEAFF. CDR3 nucleotide sequence: TGTGCCAGCAGCCGCTGGCAGGGCTTGAACACTGAAGCTTTCTTT. Complete variable domain (other parts from reference TRBV2 and TRBJ1-1): EPEVTQTPSHQVTQMGQEVILRCVPISNHLYFYWYRQILGQKVEFLVSFYNNEISEKSEIFDDQFSVERPDGSNFTLKIRSTKLEDSAMYFCASSRWQGLNTEAFFGQGTRLTVV.

The table lists this clonotype with a few counts. This sequence joins TRBV7-8 and TRBJ2-5; 7 nucleotides line up with TRBD2. V dropped 5 bases and J dropped 4; count of bases not matched to a gene: 13. The CDR3 is made up of 16 amino acids. From germline, CDR1 is SGHVS and CDR2 FQNEAQ. CDR3 residues: CASSLTRLGGGETQYF. The CDR3 bases are TGTGCCAGCAGCCTGACCCGCTTGGGGGGGGGAGAGACCCAGTACTTC.

The table lists this clonotype with a few counts. The rearrangement uses TRBV7-9 and TRBJ1-2, with unresolved D. The CDR3 has 14 amino acids. V gave up 5 bases and J gave up 5 bases, with 15 bases separating them. Germline V gene lookup returns CDR1 SEHNR and CDR2 FQNEAQ (reference sequence). In DNA, the CDR3 is TGTGCCAGCAGCCATATGGACGGACCGTATGGCTACACCTTC. Amino acid sequence: CASSHMDGPYGYTF.

CDR3 region: CSATGRGYQETQYF. In nucleotides, the CDR3 is TGCAGTGCTACCGGTCGGGGGTACCAAGAGACCCAGTACTTC. The V and J genes are TRBV20-1 and TRBJ2-5, with TRBD2 as a possible D gene (6 bases). Between the trimmed V and J ends, which lost 4 bases and 0 bases, there was a span of 12 bases. Germline V gives CDR1 DFQATT, CDR2 SNEGSKA (reference sequence). The CDR3 has 14 amino acids.

Of note for this clonotype: A much bigger clone sits one base away, suggesting this may be a read error. The chain carries TRBV7-2 and TRBJ1-6; D is unclear. This CDR3 contains 15 residues. V was clipped by 5 bases and J by 11 bases, with 19 bases between them. Per the germline V gene, CDR1 is SGHTA and CDR2 is FQGNSA. The CDR3 loop reads CASSPERGRGPPLHF. CDR3 DNA: TGTGCCAGCAGCCCAGAACGAGGACGGGGTCCACCCCTCCACTTT.

The V call is TRBV20-1, the J call TRBJ2-5; possibly TRBD1 for D (5 bases). Deletions cut 0 bases from V and 4 bases from J, with 21 bases between. CDR1 and CDR2 (germline): DFQATT, SNEGSKA (reference sequence). The CDR3 runs 17 residues. The CDR3 spells CSARDLEHPSGSETQYF. Written as DNA, the CDR3 is TGCAGTGCTAGAGACTTAGAGCACCCCTCAGGGTCAGAGACCCAGTACTTC.

Only a few counts were recorded for this clonotype. The chain combines TRBV24-1 with TRBJ2-2, with 8 bases identical to TRBD1. The trim removed 7 bases at V and 1 base at J, leaving 4 bases unmatched. Germline CDR1 is KGHDR and CDR2 is SFDVKD. The CDR3 length is 15 residues. In DNA form, the CDR3 reads TGTGCCACCAGACCCGGGACAGGGAACACCGGGGAGCTGTTTTTT. Protein: CATRPGTGNTGELFF.

This clonotype occurred a few times. The CDR3 loop is CSARSGGGNEQYF. The CDR3 DNA is TGCAGTGCTCGTAGCGGAGGGGGCAATGAGCAGTACTTC. The chain is built from TRBV20-1 and TRBJ2-7; a possible D gene is TRBD1 (7 bases). The CDR3 sequence is 13 residues long. Trimming pared 5 bases from V and 7 bases from J, leaving 18 bases between. From germline, CDR1 is DFQATT and CDR2 SNEGSKA (reference sequence).

In regard to this clonotype: Possible read error: a much larger clone is one base away. The conserved phenylalanine or tryptophan normally closing the CDR3 is absent here, so this likely arose from a read error. The chain has TRBV24-1 and TRBJ2-5, with D perhaps matching TRBD2 (5 bases). Trimming took 2 bases from V and 5 from J, leaving 14 bases between them. In germline, CDR1 is KGHDR, CDR2 SFDVKD. The CDR3 consists of 15 residues. CDR3 sequence (DNA): TGTGCCACCAGTGATTCCCAGTCGGGCGGGGAGACCCAGTACCTC. Its protein is CATSDSQSGGETQYL.

This clonotype was counted ten times or more. The chain joins TRBV7-9 to TRBJ1-2; perhaps TRBD1 as D (5 bases). The CDR3 has 14 amino acids. V was clipped by 2 bases and J by 5 bases, with 12 bases between them. Germline CDR1 reads SEHNR; CDR2 reads FQNEAQ (reference sequence). The CDR3 protein is CASSLTTTDYGYTF. The CDR3 nucleotides are TGTGCCAGCAGCTTAACCACGACAGATTATGGCTACACCTTC.

This rearrangement joins TRBV10-3 to TRBJ1-1, with 7 bases aligning to TRBD1. Germline V gene data show CDR1 as ENHRY and CDR2 as SYGVKD. CDR3 length: 14 residues. Germline trimming cut 3 bases from V and 4 bases from J; bases unmatched to any gene: 5. For the CDR3, the DNA is TGTGCCATCAGTGACGGACAGGAGGTCACTGAAGCTTTCTTT. It codes for CAISDGQEVTEAFF.

There are a few counts of this clonotype. V gene TRBV10-2 combines with J gene TRBJ2-7, with 9 bases that match TRBD1. The CDR3 is 15 amino acids. The V and J ends lost 6 bases and 4 bases, in that order; junction bases with no gene match: 10. Germline CDR1 and CDR2: WSHSY and SAAADI. The CDR3 loop is CASSETPGQGYEQYF. The CDR3, as DNA: TGCGCCAGCAGCGAAACTCCGGGACAGGGTTACGAGCAGTACTTC.

This chain uses TRBV6-6 with TRBJ1-2; 10 nucleotides line up with TRBD1. The V gene's germline CDR1 is MNHNY and CDR2 SVGAGI (reference sequence). The CDR3 is made up of 12 amino acids. The junction had 1 base not matched to a gene; V was cut back by 6 bases and J by 6 bases. The CDR3 nucleotides are TGTGCCAGCAGGGACAGGGGGGATGGCTACACCTTC. Protein sequence: CASRDRGDGYTF.

The CDR3 region has the DNA TGTGCCAGTAGTAGACCCGCTGGGAATCAGCCCCAGCATTTT. It codes for CASSRPAGNQPQHF. This sequence joins TRBV19 and TRBJ1-5, with no clear D. The CDR3 runs 14 residues. In germline, CDR1 is LNHDA, CDR2 SQIVND (reference sequence). The ends were cut back, 4 bases at V and 4 bases at J, with 11 bases in the middle.

This clonotype has more than one count but fewer than ten. The V gene is TRBV7-8, the J gene TRBJ2-7, with 11 bases that match TRBD2. The CDR3 has 15 residues. In germline, CDR1 is SGHVS, CDR2 FQNEAQ. The V and J ends lost 3 bases and 4 bases, in that order; junction bases with no gene match: 5. Written as DNA, the CDR3 is TGTGCCAGCAGCTTGATAGCGGGAGGGCCTTACGAGCAGTACTTC. Translating gives CASSLIAGGPYEQYF.

The V gene is TRBV12-3 or TRBV12-4, the J gene TRBJ2-2; 8 bases map to TRBD1. CDR3 length: 14 amino acids. J lost 8 bases, V lost 7 bases, and 9 bases had no gene match. CDR3 sequence: CASTLDRVMGELFF. As DNA, the CDR3 is TGTGCCAGCACTTTGGACAGGGTCATGGGGGAGCTGTTTTTT.